The 5 T cell receptor beta chains reported below all come from one sample, sequenced in a study of T cell responses to AZD1222 COVID-19 vaccine. The data were produced by immunoSEQ multiplex PCR, yet TCRdb's version contains in-frame clones alone and is incomplete. The sample consists of about 90,000 clones, roughly 87% of them appearing once. The sample here was peripheral blood, taken on day 0 of AZD1222 vaccination. Source of these receptors: an adult in good health.

The chain has TRBV24-1 and TRBJ2-1, with D hard to call. V lost 6 bases and J 10 bases, leaving 12 bases between the germline ends. This CDR3 has 12 amino acids. CDR1 and CDR2 from the germline V gene are KGHDR and SFDVKD. The CDR3 here is CATSTSWPEQFF. CDR3 nucleotide sequence: TGTGCCACCAGTACCTCGTGGCCCGAGCAGTTCTTC.

J is TRBJ1-1 and V is TRBV28, with D unresolved. V lost 6 bases and J 3 bases, leaving 20 bases between the germline ends. Germline CDR1 MDHEN, CDR2 SYDVKM. This CDR3 has 16 residues. CDR3 coding DNA: TGTGCCAGCAGACCTAAACCGCTGATCGGGTACACTGAAGCTTTCTTT. Its protein is CASRPKPLIGYTEAFF.

The chain recombines TRBV7-3 with TRBJ2-5, with 15 bases lining up with TRBD2. This CDR3 contains 15 residues. The ends lost 5 bases at V and 5 bases at J; junction bases unmatched: 3. Germline CDR1 is SGHTA and CDR2 is FQGTGA. DNA for the CDR3: TGTGCCAGCAGCCCGGGACTAGCGGGAGGTGAGACCCAGTACTTC. It encodes CASSPGLAGGETQYF.

The J gene is TRBJ1-1, the V gene TRBV10-2; TRBD1 aligns across 7 bases. Germline V gene sequence: CDR1 WSHSY, CDR2 SAAADI. The V segment lost 6 bases and the J segment 7 bases; nucleotides outside the gene matches: 8. The CDR3 spans 13 residues. CDR3 bases: TGCGCCAGCAGCGAGACAGGGTATGGTGAAGCTTTCTTT. This codes for CASSETGYGEAFF.

The chain joins TRBV2 to TRBJ2-1; D is uncertain. V lost 3 bases and J 0 bases, leaving 9 bases between the germline ends. This CDR3 is built from 15 residues. Germline assignment: CDR1 SNHLY and CDR2 FYNNEI. CDR3 loop: CASSDWSNSYNEQFF. The CDR3 DNA reads TGTGCCAGCAGTGATTGGTCGAACTCCTACAATGAGCAGTTCTTC.